These 2 T cell receptor beta chains were sequenced from one sample in a study of cytomegalovirus exposure and HLA in healthy donors. The PCR had 60 Vbeta and 13 Jbeta primers. Sequencing used immunoSEQ multiplex PCR; TCRdb keeps in-frame clones, though not all of them. This sample has around 140,000 clones; 65% to 80% occur once, and the top ten carry less than 5%. The sequenced sample consisted of PBMCs. These receptors came from a male donor in good health and CMV-seronegative.

This clone was counted only a few times. This chain uses TRBV18 with TRBJ1-2, with 8 nucleotides matching TRBD1. CDR3 size: 15 residues. Germline V gene sequence: CDR1 KGHSH, CDR2 LQKENI. Trimming took 8 bases from V and 4 from J; bases not matched to a gene: 12. CDR3: CASGKPGQDIYGYTF. The CDR3 DNA is TGTGCCAGCGGAAAACCGGGACAGGATATCTATGGCTACACCTTC.

The chain links TRBV7-9 to TRBJ1-4; 7 bases match TRBD1. CDR1 SEHNR and CDR2 FQNEAQ come from the germline V gene (reference sequence). J was trimmed by 5 bases and V by 5 bases; bases with no gene match: 8. This CDR3 spans 15 amino acids. CDR3 residues: CASSEGQKKNEKLFF. The DNA for the CDR3 is TGTGCCAGCAGCGAGGGACAGAAAAAGAATGAAAAACTGTTTTTT.